Sequencing of this T cell receptor beta chain was carried out in a study of T-cell memory formation after mild COVID-19. TCRdb itself ran the 5' RACE reads through MiXCR, one entry per CDR3 protein. The sample holds a few hundred thousand distinct CDR3 sequences; about 16% are singletons and the top ten take roughly 21%. Per the germline V gene, CDR1 is LNHNV and CDR2 is YYDKDF (reference sequence). Trimming left V 5 bases short and J 4 bases short, with 9 bases between. The length of the CDR3 is 13 residues. Sample: PBMCs or a T cell subset sorted from them (not recorded which). This sequence originates from a man between 18 and 35 years old who had mild COVID-19 (a few samples of this study predate the infection). Cell type and time point are not known. The chain carries TRBV15 and TRBJ1-5; weak D call: TRBD1 (6 bases). The CDR3 bases are TGTGCCACCAGCGTAGGGGGAAATCAGCCCCAGCATTTT. Residues: CATSVGGNQPQHF.